The clone carrying this T cell receptor (beta chain) has only a few counts. No antigen is known for it. V trimming: 6 bases; J trimming: 6 bases; junction bases outside the gene matches: 10. Germline V gene lookup returns CDR1 SGHTA and CDR2 FQGNSA. This CDR3 is built from 15 residues. These data come from a study of CD8 T cells in ankylosing spondylitis. A quantitative 5'-RACE method, one with molecular barcodes, was used to make TCR beta libraries. TCRdb reprocessed the 5' RACE reads with MiXCR, giving one entry per CDR3 protein. The sample shows about 210,000 distinct CDR3 sequences, 8% to 10% of them seen only once. Whole-study findings and limits: Seemingly distinctive of ankylosing spondylitis blood was a TCR beta motif formed by eight highly homologous variants.

This receptor was obtained from a female donor with ankylosing spondylitis or in good health (not recorded which). V gene TRBV7-2 combines with J gene TRBJ2-7; the match to TRBD2 covers 11 bases. Sequencing input: blood, either unsorted or a sorted T cell fraction (not recorded which). In nucleotides, the CDR3 is TGTGCCAGCAGTCTACTAGCGGGAGAGGGTCTCGAGCAGTACTTC. Translating it yields CASSLLAGEGLEQYF.